Listed here are 15 T cell receptor beta chains from one sample, sequenced in a study of blood T cells in healthy people across ages. For the second PCR, which ran for roughly 6 to 12 cycles, a sample-barcoded 5' primer and a J-beta primer mix were used. TCRdb re-derived calls from the 5' RACE reads in MiXCR, one entry per CDR3 protein. The sample records 700,000 to 900,000 distinct CDR3 sequences, roughly 25% being singletons. This same sample was also part of a study on T cells of mothers and their children.

The source material was blood. The receptors stem from a boy between 5 and 17 years old in good health.

V and J are TRBV6-5 and TRBJ1-2; D might be TRBD1 (6 bases). CDR1 MNHEY and CDR2 SVGAGI come from the germline V gene. This CDR3 region has 13 residues. Trimming left V 5 bases short and J 6 bases short, with 13 bases between. Here the CDR3 DNA reads TGTGCCAGCAGTCAGGACAGAGAAGATGGCTACACCTTC. Translation: CASSQDREDGYTF.

The V call is TRBV9, the J call TRBJ2-2; maybe TRBD2 (5 bases). Trimming took off 5 bases at V and 4 bases at J, with 15 bases between the two ends. Germline assignment: CDR1 SGDLS and CDR2 YYNGEE. This CDR3 comprises 15 residues. CDR3 loop: CASSTEGFATGELFF. CDR3 in DNA: TGTGCCAGCAGTACCGAGGGATTTGCCACCGGGGAGCTGTTTTTT.

This clonotype was counted between two and nine times. The genes are TRBV20-1 and TRBJ2-7; 7 bases match TRBD1. The CDR3 totals 11 residues. Trimming at V came to 3 bases and at J to 7 bases, leaving 3 bases not matched to a gene. Germline loops: CDR1 DFQATT, CDR2 SNEGSKA (reference sequence). This CDR3 reads CSASPGGEQYF. The CDR3 DNA reads TGCAGTGCTAGCCCAGGGGGAGAGCAGTACTTC.

This clonotype has only a few counts. The rearrangement joins TRBV7-2 to TRBJ1-2, with D possibly TRBD1 on 6 matching bases. Germline values: CDR1 SGHTA, CDR2 FQGNSA. CDR3 length: 15 residues. Trimming removed 2 bases from V and 5 bases from J, with 15 bases in between. The CDR3 is CASSLLGGGSYGYTF. The CDR3, as DNA: TGTGCCAGCAGCTTACTAGGAGGGGGGAGTTATGGCTACACCTTC.

This clonotype showed up just a few times. V usage is TRBV14 and J usage is TRBJ1-3; D gene unclear. Looked up from germline, CDR1 is SGHDN and CDR2 is FVKESK. Trimming pared 7 bases from V and 0 bases from J, leaving 13 bases between. This CDR3 comprises 15 residues. The CDR3 sequence is CASTTRRISGNTIYF. In nucleotides, the CDR3 is TGTGCCAGCACCACAAGAAGAATCTCTGGAAACACCATATATTTT.

This rearrangement joins TRBV12-3 or TRBV12-4 to TRBJ2-3; D remains ambiguous. CDR3 length: 13 amino acids. V was shortened by 3 bases and J by 6 bases, with 10 bases between the two germline ends. CDR3 sequence (DNA): TGTGCCAGCAGTTTTACAACTCCGGATACGCAGTATTTT. Translating it yields CASSFTTPDTQYF.

The table lists this clonotype with a few counts. The rearrangement uses TRBV7-6 and TRBJ1-3; 10 nucleotides align to TRBD1. The J segment lost 0 bases and the V segment lost 8 bases, leaving 7 bases of the junction unmatched. Germline V CDR1 and CDR2: SGHVS, FNYEAQ. CDR3 length: 16 amino acids. CDR3 DNA: TGTGCCAGCGGACCCCGGGACAGGGGCTCTGGAAACACCATATATTTT. It is translated as CASGPRDRGSGNTIYF.

The chain couples TRBV2 to TRBJ2-6, with D perhaps assigned TRBD1 or TRBD2 (5 bases each). CDR1 is SNHLY and CDR2 is FYNNEI in the germline V gene. Trimming pared 6 bases from V and 2 bases from J, leaving 11 bases between. This CDR3 region has 15 residues. CDR3 DNA: TGTGCCAGCAGGGGGGAATTCGCTGGGGCCAACGTCCTGACTTTC. Translated, it gives CASRGEFAGANVLTF.

V gene TRBV6-2 or TRBV6-3 combines with J gene TRBJ1-5; possible D gene TRBD1, 5 bases. The V gene lost 7 bases and the J gene lost 0 bases, with 19 bases spanning the gap. This CDR3 is built from 17 residues. Germline CDR1 reads MNHEY; CDR2 reads SVGEGT. The CDR3 DNA is TGTGCCAGCAAATCGTCCGCGGGACCCTATAGCAATCAGCCCCAGCATTTT. It yields the protein CASKSSAGPYSNQPQHF.

The chain recombines TRBV20-1 with TRBJ2-7; D not certain. The CDR3 contains 13 residues. CDR1 and CDR2 (germline): DFQATT, SNEGSKA (reference sequence). Trimming took off 6 bases at V and 3 bases at J, with 15 bases between the two ends. The CDR3 nucleotides are TGCAGTGCCACCTTCCTTGAAAGCTACGAGCAGTACTTC. Translated: CSATFLESYEQYF.

This clonotype occurred a few times. The J gene is TRBJ1-3, the V gene TRBV3-1; D is unclear. The V end was cut by 0 bases, the J end by 4 bases, with 13 bases between. The CDR3 runs 16 residues. From germline, CDR1 is LGHDT and CDR2 YNNKEL (reference sequence). This CDR3 reads CASSQDGRRWGNTIYF. CDR3 nucleotide sequence: TGTGCCAGCAGCCAAGATGGCCGTCGGTGGGGAAACACCATATATTTT.

This clonotype was detected only a few times. The V gene is TRBV7-9, the J gene TRBJ2-7, with D possibly matching TRBD1 (6 bases). Trimming cost V 6 bases and J 6 bases, with 18 bases left between them. CDR1 is SEHNR and CDR2 is FQNEAQ in the germline V gene (reference sequence). The CDR3 spans 14 residues. DNA of the CDR3: TGTGCCAGCAGGTCACAGGGACCCCTGGGCGAGCAGTACTTC. Its protein product is CASRSQGPLGEQYF.

This sequence joins TRBV6-1 and TRBJ2-5; 8 bases agree with TRBD2. Germline V CDR1 and CDR2: MNHNS, SASEGT. Trimming removed 3 bases from V and 1 base from J; junction bases left unmatched: 7. There are 16 residues in the CDR3. The CDR3 DNA sequence: TGTGCCAGCAGTGAGTGGGCGGGGGGACTCCAAGAGACCCAGTACTTC. Its translation: CASSEWAGGLQETQYF.

This clonotype has only a few counts. The V gene is TRBV7-2, the J gene TRBJ2-5; 10 bases map to TRBD1. The J call may be faulty, since TRBJ2-1 better matches the DNA end. There are 17 residues in the CDR3. The germline V gene encodes CDR1 SGHTA and CDR2 FQGNSA. CDR3 in amino acids: CASSLAGGGTGVNEQFF. For the CDR3, the DNA is TGTGCCAGCAGCTTAGCGGGGGGTGGGACAGGGGTTAATGAGCAGTTCTTC.

The sample holds a few counts of this clonotype. The V call is TRBV11-1, the J call TRBJ2-3, with no clear D. Trimming took off 3 bases at V and 6 bases at J, with 10 bases between the two ends. Germline V gives CDR1 SGHAT, CDR2 FQDESV (reference sequence). The CDR3 sequence is 13 residues long. CDR3 in amino acids: CASSFPIRDTQYF. CDR3 nucleotide sequence: TGTGCCAGCAGCTTTCCCATCCGGGATACGCAGTATTTT.